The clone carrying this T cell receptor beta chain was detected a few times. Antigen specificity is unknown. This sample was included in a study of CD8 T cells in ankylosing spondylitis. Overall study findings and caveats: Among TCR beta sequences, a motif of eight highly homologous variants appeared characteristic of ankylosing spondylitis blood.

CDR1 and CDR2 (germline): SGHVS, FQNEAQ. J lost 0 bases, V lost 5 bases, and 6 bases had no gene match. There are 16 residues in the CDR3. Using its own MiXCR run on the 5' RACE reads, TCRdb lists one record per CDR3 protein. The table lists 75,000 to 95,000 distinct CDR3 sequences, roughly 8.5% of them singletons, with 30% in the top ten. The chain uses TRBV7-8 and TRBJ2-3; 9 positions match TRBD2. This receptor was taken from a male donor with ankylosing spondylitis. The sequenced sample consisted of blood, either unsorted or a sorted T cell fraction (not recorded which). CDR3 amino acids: CASSGRTSDSTDTQYF. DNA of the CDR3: TGTGCCAGCAGCGGACGGACTAGCGATAGCACAGATACGCAGTATTTT.